The 12 T cell receptor beta chains below come from one sample, sequenced in a study of T cell changes during pregnancy in multiple sclerosis. Produced via immunoSEQ multiplex PCR; TCRdb's table is partial and in-frame only. The data show 20,000 to 25,000 clones, 80% to 95% seen once. Sequenced material: CD4+ T cells from peripheral blood mononuclear cells, taken after pregnancy. These receptors originate from a female donor in good health, enrolled as a control in a pregnancy study.

The rearrangement links TRBV28 to TRBJ1-5; the D gene is possibly TRBD1 (5 bases). CDR3 length: 16 residues. Germline CDR1 and CDR2: MDHEN and SYDVKM. The V end lost 5 bases, the J end lost 7 bases, and 21 bases lay between the germline ends. For the CDR3, the DNA is TGTGCCAGCAGTGATTTCAATAGGGGAGGCGGACAGCCCCAGCATTTT. Amino acid sequence: CASSDFNRGGGQPQHF.

V and J are TRBV28 and TRBJ1-3; 11 bases map to TRBD1. Germline V gives CDR1 MDHEN, CDR2 SYDVKM. The CDR3 extends over 17 amino acids. Losses at the gene ends were 4 bases for V and 5 bases for J; bases not matched to a gene: 10. The CDR3 reads CASSSPPGTGGRNTIYF. The CDR3 DNA follows: TGTGCCAGCAGTTCGCCCCCCGGGACAGGGGGAAGAAACACCATATATTTT.

This clone appeared a single time. The rearrangement joins TRBV30 to TRBJ2-4, with D unresolved. V was shortened by 3 bases and J by 0 bases, with 9 bases between the two germline ends. The CDR3 is 14 amino acids. Looked up from germline, CDR1 is GTSNPN and CDR2 is SVGIG (reference sequence). The CDR3 reads CAWSQTIAKNIQYF. In DNA, the CDR3 is TGTGCCTGGAGCCAGACAATAGCCAAAAACATTCAGTACTTC.

The chain links TRBV2 to TRBJ2-3; 8 positions match TRBD2. CDR1 and CDR2 from the germline V gene are SNHLY and FYNNEI. The CDR3 is 12 residues long. The V and J ends lost 7 bases and 6 bases, in that order; junction bases with no gene match: 3. CDR3 DNA sequence: TGTGCCAGCAAGACGGGGGGGGATACGCAGTATTTT. Translated: CASKTGGDTQYF.

The chain combines TRBV14 with TRBJ2-2, with TRBD1 matching over 7 bases. The germline gives CDR1 SGHDN, CDR2 FVKESK. Unmatched junction bases numbered 8, after V lost 3 bases and J lost 4 bases. The CDR3 has 16 amino acids. CDR3 sequence: CASSHRTGPRTGELFF. Here the CDR3 DNA reads TGTGCCAGCAGCCACAGGACAGGCCCGCGCACCGGGGAGCTGTTTTTT.

This rearrangement joins TRBV11-3 to TRBJ2-1, with 7 bases lining up with TRBD2. The ends lost 5 bases at V and 8 bases at J; junction bases unmatched: 3. The CDR3 contains 12 residues. Germline V gene lookup returns CDR1 SGHNT and CDR2 YENEEA. The CDR3 sequence is CASSRAGDEQFF. The CDR3 region has the DNA TGTGCCAGCAGCCGGGCGGGAGATGAGCAGTTCTTC.

This rearrangement joins TRBV10-1 to TRBJ2-5, with D uncertain. V was pared by 7 bases and J by 5 bases, with 14 bases between. The CDR3 extends over 13 amino acids. Germline V gene lookup returns CDR1 WNHNN and CDR2 SYGVQD (reference sequence). The CDR3 nucleotides are TGCGCCAGCATTGACACCCAGGTGGAGACCCAGTACTTC. Protein product: CASIDTQVETQYF.

The rearrangement links TRBV4-1 to TRBJ1-5, with 8 bases lining up with TRBD1. This CDR3 spans 16 amino acids. The germline V gene encodes CDR1 MGHRA and CDR2 YSYEKL. Unmatched junction bases numbered 7, after V lost 0 bases and J lost 6 bases. The CDR3 nucleotides are TGCGCCAGCAGCCAAGACACCGACAGGGGAACTCAGCCCCAGCATTTT. Protein product: CASSQDTDRGTQPQHF.

This clone was recorded once. This chain links TRBV12-5 with TRBJ2-1; 8 positions match TRBD2. The CDR3 spans 16 residues. The V and J ends lost 1 base and 5 bases, in that order; junction bases with no gene match: 7. Germline loops: CDR1 LGHNT, CDR2 FRNRAP. The CDR3 reads CASGLASGGPNNEQFF. CDR3 DNA sequence: TGTGCTAGTGGTTTGGCCTCGGGGGGGCCTAACAATGAGCAGTTCTTC.

This chain joins TRBV7-9 and TRBJ1-6; 8 bases map to TRBD1. Trimming removed 5 bases from V and 9 bases from J; junction bases left unmatched: 6. The CDR3 loop spans 14 amino acids. CDR1 and CDR2 (germline): SEHNR, FQNEAQ (reference sequence). The CDR3 DNA sequence: TGTGCCAGCAGCCCGACAGGGGACGGTTCACCCCTCCACTTT. This translates into CASSPTGDGSPLHF.

The chain links TRBV28 to TRBJ2-1; TRBD2 might be the D (5 bases). Germline lookup yields CDR1 MDHEN and CDR2 SYDVKM. V was shortened by 8 bases and J by 7 bases, with 21 bases between the two germline ends. This CDR3 contains 15 residues. CDR3 sequence reads: CASRLPSIPGNEQFF. Here the CDR3 DNA reads TGTGCCAGCCGACTCCCCTCGATTCCGGGAAATGAGCAGTTCTTC.

The chain has TRBV6-1 and TRBJ1-3; D might be TRBD1 (6 bases). The CDR3 spans 15 residues. In germline, CDR1 is MNHNS, CDR2 SASEGT. V was pared by 3 bases and J by 5 bases, with 14 bases between. As DNA, the CDR3 is TGTGCCAGCAGTGACTTTCAGGGGTATAGAAACACCATATATTTT. It encodes CASSDFQGYRNTIYF.